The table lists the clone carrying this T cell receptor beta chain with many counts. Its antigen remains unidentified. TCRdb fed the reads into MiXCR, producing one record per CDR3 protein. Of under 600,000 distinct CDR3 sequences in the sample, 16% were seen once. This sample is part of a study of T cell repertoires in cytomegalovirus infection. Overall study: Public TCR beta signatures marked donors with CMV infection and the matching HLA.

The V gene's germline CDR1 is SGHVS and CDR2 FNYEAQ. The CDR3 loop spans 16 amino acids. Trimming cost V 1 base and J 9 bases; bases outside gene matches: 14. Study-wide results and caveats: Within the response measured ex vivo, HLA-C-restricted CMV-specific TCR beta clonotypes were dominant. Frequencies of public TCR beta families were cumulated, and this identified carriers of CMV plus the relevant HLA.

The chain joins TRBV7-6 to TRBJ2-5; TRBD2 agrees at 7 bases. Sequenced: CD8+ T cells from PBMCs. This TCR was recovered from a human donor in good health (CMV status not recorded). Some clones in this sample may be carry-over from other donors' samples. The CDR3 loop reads CASSLVLGGTGGAQYF. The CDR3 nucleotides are TGTGCCAGCAGCTTAGTACTCGGTGGGACTGGGGGGGCCCAGTACTTC.